This T cell receptor (beta chain) was sequenced for a study of T cell changes during pregnancy in multiple sclerosis. Using immunoSEQ multiplex PCR, the repertoire was profiled, and TCRdb retains in-frame clones only, with some absent. This table has around 29,000 clones, 85% to 90% appearing once. V dropped 0 bases and J dropped 3 bases, with 9 bases sitting between them. Germline CDR1 and CDR2: MNHEY and SVGAGI. The CDR3 loop spans 16 amino acids. V usage is TRBV6-5 and J usage is TRBJ2-6; possibly TRBD1 for D (5 bases). The clonotype originates from a female donor with multiple sclerosis, enrolled in a pregnancy study. This sample comprised CD8+ T cells from peripheral blood mononuclear cells, obtained after pregnancy. For the CDR3, the DNA is TGTGCCAGCAGTTACTCCTGGGGCTATGGGGCCAACGTCCTGACTTTC. Amino acid sequence: CASSYSWGYGANVLTF.